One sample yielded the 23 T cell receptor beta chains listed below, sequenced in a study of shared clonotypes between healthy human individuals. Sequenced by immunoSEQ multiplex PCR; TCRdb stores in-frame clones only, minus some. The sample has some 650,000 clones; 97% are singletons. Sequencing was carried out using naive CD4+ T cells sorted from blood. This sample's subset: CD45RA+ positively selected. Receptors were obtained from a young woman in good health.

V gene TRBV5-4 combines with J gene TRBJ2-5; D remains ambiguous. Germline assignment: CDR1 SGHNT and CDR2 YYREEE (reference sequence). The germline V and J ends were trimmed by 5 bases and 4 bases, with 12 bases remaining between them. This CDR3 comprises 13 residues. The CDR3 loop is CASSGSLRETQYF. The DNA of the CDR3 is TGTGCCAGCAGTGGGTCCCTCCGAGAGACCCAGTACTTC.

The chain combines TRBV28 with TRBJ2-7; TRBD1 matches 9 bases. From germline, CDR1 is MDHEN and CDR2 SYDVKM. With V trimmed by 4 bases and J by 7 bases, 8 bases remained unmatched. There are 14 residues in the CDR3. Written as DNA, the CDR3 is TGTGCCAGCAGTTCAGGACAGGGGTCGGATGAGCAGTACTTC. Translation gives CASSSGQGSDEQYF.

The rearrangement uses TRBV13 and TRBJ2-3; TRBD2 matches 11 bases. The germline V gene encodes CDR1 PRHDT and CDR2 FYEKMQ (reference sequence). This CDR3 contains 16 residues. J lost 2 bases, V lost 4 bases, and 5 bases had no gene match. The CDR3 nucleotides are TGTGCCAGCAGCTCGACGGGACTAGCGGTCACAGATACGCAGTATTTT. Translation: CASSSTGLAVTDTQYF.

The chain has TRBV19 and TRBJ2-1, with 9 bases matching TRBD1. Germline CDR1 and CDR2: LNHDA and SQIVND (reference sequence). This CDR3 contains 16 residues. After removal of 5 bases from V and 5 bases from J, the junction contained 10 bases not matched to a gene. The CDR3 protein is CASSSIGTGNHNEQFF. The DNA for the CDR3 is TGTGCCAGTAGTTCCATAGGGACAGGGAACCACAATGAGCAGTTCTTC.

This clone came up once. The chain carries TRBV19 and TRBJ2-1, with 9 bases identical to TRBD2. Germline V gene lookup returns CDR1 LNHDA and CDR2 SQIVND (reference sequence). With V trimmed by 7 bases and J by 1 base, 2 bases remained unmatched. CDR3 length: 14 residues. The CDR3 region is CASMAGGSYNEQFF. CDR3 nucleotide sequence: TGTGCCAGTATGGCGGGAGGGTCCTACAATGAGCAGTTCTTC.

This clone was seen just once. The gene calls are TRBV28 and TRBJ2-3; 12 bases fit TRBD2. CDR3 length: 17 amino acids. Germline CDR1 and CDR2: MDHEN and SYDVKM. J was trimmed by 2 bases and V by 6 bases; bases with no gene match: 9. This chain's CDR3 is CASRRETSGSFTDTQYF. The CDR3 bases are TGTGCCAGCAGGAGGGAGACTAGCGGGAGTTTCACAGATACGCAGTATTTT. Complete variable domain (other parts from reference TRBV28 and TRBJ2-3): DVKVTQSSRYLVKRTGEKVFLECVQDMDHENMFWYRQDPGLGLRLIYFSYDVKMKEKGDIPEGYSVSREKKERFSLILESASTNQTSMYLCASRRETSGSFTDTQYFGPGTRLTVL.

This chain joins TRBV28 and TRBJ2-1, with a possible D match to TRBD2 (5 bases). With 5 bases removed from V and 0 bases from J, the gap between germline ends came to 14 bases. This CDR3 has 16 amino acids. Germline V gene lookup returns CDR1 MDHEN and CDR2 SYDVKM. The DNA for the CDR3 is TGTGCCAGCAGTAAAAGGGTAGGGAGCTCCTACAATGAGCAGTTCTTC. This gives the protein CASSKRVGSSYNEQFF. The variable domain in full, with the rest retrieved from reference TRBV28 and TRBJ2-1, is DVKVTQSSRYLVKRTGEKVFLECVQDMDHENMFWYRQDPGLGLRLIYFSYDVKMKEKGDIPEGYSVSREKKERFSLILESASTNQTSMYLCASSKRVGSSYNEQFFGPGTRLTVL.

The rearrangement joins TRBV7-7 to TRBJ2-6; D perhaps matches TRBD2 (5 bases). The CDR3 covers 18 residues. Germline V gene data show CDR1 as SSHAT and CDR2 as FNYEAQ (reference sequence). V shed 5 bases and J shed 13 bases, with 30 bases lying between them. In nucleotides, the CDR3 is TGTGCCAGCAGCAGCGGTACTAAGGCCACAAAGTCGGGCCAAGTCCTGACTTTC. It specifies CASSSGTKATKSGQVLTF.

DNA for the CDR3: TGTGCCAGCAGTCCGAGGGGGTCCCCTTATACAGATACGCAGTATTTT. This codes for CASSPRGSPYTDTQYF. This chain links TRBV6-4 with TRBJ2-3; D is perhaps TRBD1 (6 bases). The CDR3 runs to 16 residues. Germline CDR1 MRHNA, CDR2 SNTAGT. Deletions cut 5 bases from V and 3 bases from J, with 18 bases between.

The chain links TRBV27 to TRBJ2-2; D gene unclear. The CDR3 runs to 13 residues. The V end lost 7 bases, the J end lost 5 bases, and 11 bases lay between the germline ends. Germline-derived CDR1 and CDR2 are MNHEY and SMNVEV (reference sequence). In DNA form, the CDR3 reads TGTGCCAGCAAGGGCAGACTTACCGGGGAGCTGTTTTTT. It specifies CASKGRLTGELFF.

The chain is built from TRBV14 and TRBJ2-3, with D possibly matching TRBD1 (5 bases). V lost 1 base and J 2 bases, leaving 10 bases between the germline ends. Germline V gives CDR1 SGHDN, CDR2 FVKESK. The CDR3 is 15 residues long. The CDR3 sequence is CASSQGLGDTDTQYF. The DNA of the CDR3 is TGTGCCAGCAGCCAAGGTCTAGGGGACACAGATACGCAGTATTTT.

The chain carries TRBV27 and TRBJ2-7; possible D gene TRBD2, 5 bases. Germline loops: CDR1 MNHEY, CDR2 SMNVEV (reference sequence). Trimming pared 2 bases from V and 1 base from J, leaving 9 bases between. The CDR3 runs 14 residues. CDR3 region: CASSLEGSSYEQYF. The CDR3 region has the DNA TGTGCCAGCAGTTTAGAGGGTAGTTCCTACGAGCAGTACTTC.

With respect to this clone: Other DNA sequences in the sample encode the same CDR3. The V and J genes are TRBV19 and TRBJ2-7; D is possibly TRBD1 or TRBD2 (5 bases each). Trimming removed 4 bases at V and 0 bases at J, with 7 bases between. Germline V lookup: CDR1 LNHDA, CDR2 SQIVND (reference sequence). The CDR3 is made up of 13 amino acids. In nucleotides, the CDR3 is TGTGCCAGTAGTACAGGGAGCTCCTACGAGCAGTACTTC. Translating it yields CASSTGSSYEQYF. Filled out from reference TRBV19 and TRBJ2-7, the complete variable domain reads DGGITQSPKYLFRKEGQNVTLSCEQNLNHDAMYWYRQDPGQGLRLIYYSQIVNDFQKGDIAEGYSVSREKKESFPLTVTSAQKNPTAFYLCASSTGSSYEQYFGPGTRLTVT.

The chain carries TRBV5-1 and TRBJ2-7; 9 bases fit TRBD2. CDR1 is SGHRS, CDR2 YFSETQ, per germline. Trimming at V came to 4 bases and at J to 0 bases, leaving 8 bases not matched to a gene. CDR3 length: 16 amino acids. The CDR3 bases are TGCGCCAGCAGCACCTTGACTAGCGGTAGCTCCTACGAGCAGTACTTC. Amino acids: CASSTLTSGSSYEQYF.

CDR3 amino acids: CAISALDRVVAEAFF. As DNA, the CDR3 is TGTGCCATCAGTGCGTTGGACAGGGTAGTCGCTGAAGCTTTCTTT. The V gene is TRBV10-3, the J gene TRBJ1-1; 8 bases are a match to TRBD1. Trimming took 4 bases from V and 6 from J; bases not matched to a gene: 10. This CDR3 region has 15 residues. Per the germline V gene, CDR1 is ENHRY and CDR2 is SYGVKD.

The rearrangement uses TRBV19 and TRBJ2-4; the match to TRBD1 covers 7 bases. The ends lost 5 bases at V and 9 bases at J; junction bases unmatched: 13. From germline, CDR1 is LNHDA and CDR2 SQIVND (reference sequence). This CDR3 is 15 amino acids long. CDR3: CASSSMTGLSGIQYF. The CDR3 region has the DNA TGTGCCAGTAGTTCGATGACAGGGTTATCGGGCATTCAGTACTTC.

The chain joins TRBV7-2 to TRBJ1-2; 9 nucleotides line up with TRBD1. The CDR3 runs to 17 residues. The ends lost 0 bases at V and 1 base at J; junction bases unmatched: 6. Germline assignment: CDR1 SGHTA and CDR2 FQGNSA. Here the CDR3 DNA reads TGTGCCAGCAGCTTAGCGGGGGGGACAGGGAGTAACTATGGCTACACCTTC. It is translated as CASSLAGGTGSNYGYTF.

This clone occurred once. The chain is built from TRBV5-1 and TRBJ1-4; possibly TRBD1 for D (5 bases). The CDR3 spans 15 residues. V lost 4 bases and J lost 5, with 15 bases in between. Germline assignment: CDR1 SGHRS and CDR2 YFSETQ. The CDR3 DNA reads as TGCGCCAGCAGCCTCCGAGGGGATGGAAATGAAAAACTGTTTTTT. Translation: CASSLRGDGNEKLFF.

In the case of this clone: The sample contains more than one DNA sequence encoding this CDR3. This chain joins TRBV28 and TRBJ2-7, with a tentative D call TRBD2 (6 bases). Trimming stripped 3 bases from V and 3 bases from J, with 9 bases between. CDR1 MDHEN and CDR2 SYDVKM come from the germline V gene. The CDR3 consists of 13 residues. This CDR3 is CASSLDSGYEQYF. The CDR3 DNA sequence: TGTGCCAGCAGTTTGGATAGCGGCTACGAGCAGTACTTC.

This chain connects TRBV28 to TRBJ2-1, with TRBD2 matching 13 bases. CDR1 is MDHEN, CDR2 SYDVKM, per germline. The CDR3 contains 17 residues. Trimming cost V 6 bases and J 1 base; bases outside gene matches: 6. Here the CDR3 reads CASSRGLAGVSYNEQFF. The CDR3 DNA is TGTGCCAGCAGCCGAGGACTAGCGGGAGTATCCTACAATGAGCAGTTCTTC.

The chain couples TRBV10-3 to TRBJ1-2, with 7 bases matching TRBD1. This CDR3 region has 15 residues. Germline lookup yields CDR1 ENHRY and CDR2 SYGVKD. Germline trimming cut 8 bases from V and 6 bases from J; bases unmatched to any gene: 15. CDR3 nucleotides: TGTGCCATCGCCCGCGAGTCCGGGACAGCAAATGGCTACACCTTC. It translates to CAIARESGTANGYTF.

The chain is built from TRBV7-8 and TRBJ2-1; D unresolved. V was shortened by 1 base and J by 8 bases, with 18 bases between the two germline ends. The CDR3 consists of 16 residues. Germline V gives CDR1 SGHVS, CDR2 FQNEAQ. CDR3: CASSLGHARKKYEQFF. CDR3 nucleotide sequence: TGTGCCAGCAGCTTAGGCCACGCGCGAAAGAAATATGAGCAGTTCTTC.

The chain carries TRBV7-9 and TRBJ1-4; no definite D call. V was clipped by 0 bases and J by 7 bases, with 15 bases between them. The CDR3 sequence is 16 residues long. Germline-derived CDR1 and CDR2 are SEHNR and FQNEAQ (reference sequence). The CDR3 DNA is TGTGCCAGCAGCTTAGCGTTTGGCGGGAACGCTGAAAAACTGTTTTTT. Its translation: CASSLAFGGNAEKLFF. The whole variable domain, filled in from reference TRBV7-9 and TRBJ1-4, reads DTGVSQNPRHKITKRGQNVTFRCDPISEHNRLYWYRQTLGQGPEFLTYFQNEAQLEKSRLLSDRFSAERPKGSFSTLEIQRTEQGDSAMYLCASSLAFGGNAEKLFFGSGTQLSVL.